This TCR beta chain was sequenced for a study of blood T cells in healthy people across ages. A second PCR of roughly 7 to 11 cycles used a sample-barcoded 5' primer and a J-beta primer mix. Via MiXCR, TCRdb re-called the 5' RACE reads, giving one row per CDR3 protein. The sample has under 2 million distinct CDR3 sequences; about 35% are singletons. Trimming shortened V by 4 bases and J by 1 base, and 17 bases separated the two germline ends. The length of the CDR3 is 16 residues. Germline V gene sequence: CDR1 SGHNT, CDR2 YYREEE (reference sequence). This receptor was taken from a woman aged 25 to 39 in good health. What was sequenced was blood. The V and J genes are TRBV5-4 and TRBJ1-1; perhaps TRBD1 as D (6 bases). CDR3 residues: CASSPLRGPGNTEAFF. CDR3 sequence (DNA): TGTGCCAGCAGCCCCCTGCGGGGGCCGGGGAACACTGAAGCTTTCTTT. Full variable domain (missing parts from reference TRBV5-4 and TRBJ1-1): ETGVTQSPTHLIKTRGQQVTLRCSSQSGHNTVSWYQQALGQGPQFIFQYYREEENGRGNFPPRFSGLQFPNYSSELNVNALELDDSALYLCASSPLRGPGNTEAFFGQGTRLTVV.